The 29 T cell receptor beta chains in this list originate from one sample, sequenced in a study of blood T cell repertoires in COVID-19. Clones were read by immunoSEQ multiplex PCR, and TCRdb kept only the in-frame ones, dropping some. The sample comprises 130,000 or so clones, approximately 88% of which are singletons, and about 2% rests with the top ten. Sample: peripheral blood. The receptors here all came from a man between 65 and 85 years old with active COVID-19.

The CDR3 region is CASNPDRESLNTEAFF. CDR3 DNA sequence: TGTGCCAGCAACCCAGACAGGGAGTCGTTGAACACTGAAGCTTTCTTT. The chain uses TRBV19 and TRBJ1-1; 7 positions agree with TRBD1. Germline trimming cut 9 bases from V and 0 bases from J; bases unmatched to any gene: 13. Germline V gives CDR1 LNHDA, CDR2 SQIVND (reference sequence). The CDR3 sequence is 16 residues long.

The chain has TRBV3-1 (or the pseudogene TRBV3-2) and TRBJ1-3, with a tentative D call TRBD1 (5 bases). The CDR3 is made up of 16 amino acids. Germline V lookup: CDR1 LGHDT, CDR2 YNNKEL (reference sequence). V gave up 6 bases and J gave up 0 bases, with 15 bases separating them. The chain's CDR3 is CASRREGASSGNTIYF. CDR3 DNA: TGTGCCAGCAGGCGGGAAGGGGCCTCCTCTGGAAACACCATATATTTT.

The CDR3 bases are TGTGCCAGCAGTTTGCGCGGGAGGGCCATACAGACCCAGTACTTC. Translated, it gives CASSLRGRAIQTQYF. This chain uses TRBV28 with TRBJ2-5, with TRBD2 matching 9 bases. The CDR3 is made up of 15 amino acids. J lost 6 bases, V lost 3 bases, and 8 bases had no gene match. The germline V gene encodes CDR1 MDHEN and CDR2 SYDVKM. Filled out from reference TRBV28 and TRBJ2-5, the complete variable domain reads DVKVTQSSRYLVKRTGEKVFLECVQDMDHENMFWYRQDPGLGLRLIYFSYDVKMKEKGDIPEGYSVSREKKERFSLILESASTNQTSMYLCASSLRGRAIQTQYFGPGTRLLVL.

The chain has TRBV3-1 (or the pseudogene TRBV3-2) and TRBJ1-3, with TRBD1 as a possible D gene (5 bases). V lost 6 bases, J lost 0 bases, and 15 bases lay in between. The CDR3 is made up of 16 amino acids. Germline CDR1 and CDR2: LGHDT and YNNKEL (reference sequence). The CDR3 is CASSLGSGISGNTIYF. CDR3 bases: TGTGCCAGCAGTTTAGGATCAGGGATCTCTGGAAACACCATATATTTT.

The rearrangement joins TRBV2 to TRBJ1-5; no clear D. V lost 2 bases, J lost 3 bases, and 14 bases lay in between. Germline V lookup: CDR1 SNHLY, CDR2 FYNNEI. This CDR3 has 16 amino acids. The CDR3 sequence is CASSETRIIPNQPQHF. The CDR3 coding sequence is TGTGCCAGCAGTGAAACCAGGATTATTCCCAATCAGCCCCAGCATTTT.

The chain has TRBV3-1 (or the pseudogene TRBV3-2) and TRBJ2-7; D gene ambiguous. The CDR3 spans 14 residues. CDR1 and CDR2 (germline): LGHDT, YNNKEL (reference sequence). V lost 3 bases to trimming and J lost 0 bases, with 9 bases between them. The DNA of the CDR3 is TGTGCCAGCAGCCAGTGGGCAGTCTCCTACGAGCAGTACTTC. The encoded protein is CASSQWAVSYEQYF.

The gene calls are TRBV5-1 and TRBJ2-5; D gene ambiguous. V lost 1 base and J 4 bases, leaving 8 bases between the germline ends. The CDR3 is made up of 13 amino acids. Germline values: CDR1 SGHRS, CDR2 YFSETQ. The CDR3 protein is CASSLITGETQYF. In nucleotides, the CDR3 is TGCGCCAGCAGCTTGATCACGGGAGAGACCCAGTACTTC.

The rearrangement links TRBV28 to TRBJ2-5; D remains ambiguous. V lost 6 bases, J lost 1 base, and 3 bases lay in between. The CDR3 runs to 11 residues. In germline, CDR1 is MDHEN, CDR2 SYDVKM. CDR3 loop: CASSRQETQYF. The CDR3 DNA reads as TGTGCCAGCAGCCGCCAAGAGACCCAGTACTTC.

J is TRBJ2-7 and V is TRBV9, with 9 positions matching TRBD2. CDR1 SGDLS and CDR2 YYNGEE come from the germline V gene. V trimming: 0 bases; J trimming: 0 bases; junction bases outside the gene matches: 4. This CDR3 contains 16 residues. The CDR3 sequence is CASSVGRGGASYEQYF. CDR3 nucleotides: TGTGCCAGCAGCGTAGGGCGCGGGGGGGCCTCCTACGAGCAGTACTTC. The entire variable domain, with the rest obtained from reference TRBV9 and TRBJ2-7, is as follows: DSGVTQTPKHLITATGQRVTLRCSPRSGDLSVYWYQQSLDQGLQFLIQYYNGEERAKGNILERFSAQQFPDLHSELNLSSLELGDSALYFCASSVGRGGASYEQYFGPGTRLTVT.

V and J are TRBV27 and TRBJ2-2; 7 nucleotides match TRBD1. J gave up 6 bases and V 1 base, and 8 bases lay outside the gene matches. This CDR3 has 16 residues. The germline V gene encodes CDR1 MNHEY and CDR2 SMNVEV (reference sequence). CDR3 DNA sequence: TGTGCCAGCAGTTTATTCAGACAGGGAAGGGCCGGGGAGCTGTTTTTT. Translating gives CASSLFRQGRAGELFF.

V and J are TRBV2 and TRBJ2-5, with 9 bases identical to TRBD2. Per germline, CDR1 SNHLY and CDR2 FYNNEI. CDR3 length: 15 residues. V was clipped by 6 bases and J by 3 bases; unmatched bases: 8. CDR3 DNA sequence: TGTGCCAGCAGCACTCCGGGACTAGCTGAAGAGACCCAGTACTTC. This sequence encodes CASSTPGLAEETQYF.

The chain links TRBV4-1 to TRBJ1-1; D may be TRBD1 (5 bases). Germline-derived CDR1 and CDR2 are MGHRA and YSYEKL. Deletions cut 1 base from V and 1 base from J, with 22 bases between. This CDR3 spans 19 amino acids. For the CDR3, the DNA is TGCGCCAGCAGCCAAGTTCGCACTGGTCGGGGGGGTCGGAACACTGAAGCTTTCTTT. Translating it yields CASSQVRTGRGGRNTEAFF.

This sequence joins TRBV6-4 and TRBJ1-2, with TRBD1 matching 9 bases. The CDR3 loop spans 14 amino acids. Trimming at V came to 6 bases and at J to 7 bases, leaving 9 bases not matched to a gene. Germline CDR1 is MRHNA and CDR2 is SNTAGT. The CDR3 nucleotides are TGTGCCAGCAGAGCGGGACAGGGACGTGGTGGCTACACCTTC. It is translated as CASRAGQGRGGYTF.

The chain has TRBV5-3 and TRBJ2-3; TRBD2 agrees at 11 bases. TRBV5-3 is an ORF, and what it does is uncertain. The CDR3 runs to 18 residues. Trimming cost V 4 bases and J 0 bases; bases outside gene matches: 10. The CDR3 DNA reads TGTGCCAGAAGCGCTGGGACTAGCGGTTCTTCGAGCACAGATACGCAGTATTTT. It yields the protein CARSAGTSGSSSTDTQYF.

This clone was seen a few times. The chain joins TRBV19 to TRBJ2-7, with TRBD1 matching over 9 bases. The germline CDR1 and CDR2 sequences are LNHDA and SQIVND (reference sequence). V was clipped by 4 bases and J by 0 bases; unmatched bases: 4. The CDR3 has 15 amino acids. DNA for the CDR3: TGTGCCAGTAGTAGATCGACAGGGGGCTCCTACGAGCAGTACTTC. Translating it yields CASSRSTGGSYEQYF.

V is TRBV3-1 (or the pseudogene TRBV3-2) and J is TRBJ1-1; no firm D call. The germline V gene encodes CDR1 LGHDT and CDR2 YNNKEL (reference sequence). Trimming took off 4 bases at V and 1 base at J, with 10 bases between the two ends. This CDR3 is 14 amino acids long. CDR3 in amino acids: CASSPMGENTEAFF. The CDR3 DNA reads TGTGCCAGCAGCCCAATGGGAGAGAACACTGAAGCTTTCTTT.

This clone was counted once. The CDR3 is CASSQSGSYEQYF. CDR3 DNA: TGTGCCAGCAGCCAGAGCGGATCTTACGAGCAGTACTTC. The J gene is TRBJ2-7, the V gene TRBV14, with D tentatively TRBD2 (5 bases). This CDR3 is 13 amino acids long. V lost 3 bases, J lost 4 bases, and 10 bases lay in between. Germline CDR1 and CDR2: SGHDN and FVKESK. The complete variable domain, with remaining parts taken from reference TRBV14 and TRBJ2-7, reads EAGVTQFPSHSVIEKGQTVTLRCDPISGHDNLYWYRRVMGKEIKFLLHFVKESKQDESGMPNNRFLAERTGGTYSTLKVQPAELEDSGVYFCASSQSGSYEQYFGPGTRLTVT.

The V call is TRBV3-1 (or the pseudogene TRBV3-2), the J call TRBJ2-5, with D maybe TRBD1 (6 bases). The CDR3 totals 15 residues. Germline loops: CDR1 LGHDT, CDR2 YNNKEL (reference sequence). V dropped 0 bases and J dropped 5 bases, with 13 bases sitting between them. The CDR3 sequence is CASSQESQGRETQYF. DNA for the CDR3: TGTGCCAGCAGCCAAGAGTCCCAGGGGCGGGAGACCCAGTACTTC.

The J gene is TRBJ2-3, the V gene TRBV21-1; the table calls TRBD2, which could not be checked here. TRBV21-1 is designated a pseudogene. The CDR3 extends over 14 amino acids. The CDR3: CASGTSGDTDTQYF. The CDR3 DNA sequence: TGTGCCAGCGGGACTAGCGGGGACACAGATACGCAGTATTTT.

V usage is TRBV2 and J usage is TRBJ2-6; D is undetermined. Germline CDR1 SNHLY, CDR2 FYNNEI. Trimming stripped 5 bases from V and 1 base from J, with 6 bases between. The CDR3 has 14 amino acids. The CDR3 DNA is TGTGCCAGCAGTAGCGAGTCTGGGGCCAACGTCCTGACTTTC. It encodes CASSSESGANVLTF.

The genes are TRBV28 and TRBJ2-4, with D possibly matching TRBD1 (6 bases). The CDR3 has 15 residues. In germline, CDR1 is MDHEN, CDR2 SYDVKM. V was trimmed by 6 bases and J by 2 bases, leaving 14 bases between them. CDR3 protein: CASSRPGATKNIQYF. Here the CDR3 DNA reads TGTGCCAGCAGCCGTCCAGGGGCGACCAAAAACATTCAGTACTTC.

CDR3 nucleotide sequence: TGTGCCAGCAGCCAACGATCAGCGGGAGGGGCAGATACGCAGTATTTT. It translates to CASSQRSAGGADTQYF. This sequence joins TRBV3-1 (or the pseudogene TRBV3-2) and TRBJ2-3, with TRBD2 identical over 10 bases. This CDR3 has 16 amino acids. Germline loops: CDR1 LGHDT, CDR2 YNNKEL (reference sequence). V lost 2 bases, J lost 4 bases, and 6 bases stayed unmatched.

The chain joins TRBV28 to TRBJ1-1, with 7 nucleotides matching TRBD1. The CDR3 runs 15 residues. CDR1 is MDHEN, CDR2 SYDVKM, per germline. V lost 2 bases and J lost 1; bases outside the gene matches: 4. The CDR3 protein is CASSLPRQGNTEAFF. Written as DNA, the CDR3 is TGTGCCAGCAGTTTACCCAGACAGGGGAACACTGAAGCTTTCTTT.

The rearrangement links TRBV15 to TRBJ1-1; 8 nucleotides agree with TRBD1. In germline, CDR1 is LNHNV, CDR2 YYDKDF (reference sequence). The CDR3 is made up of 14 amino acids. After removal of 8 bases from V and 0 bases from J, the junction contained 5 bases not matched to a gene. CDR3 nucleotide sequence: TGTGCCACCCGGACAGGGAGCATGAACACTGAAGCTTTCTTT. This gives the protein CATRTGSMNTEAFF.

V and J are TRBV2 and TRBJ2-7; D is possibly TRBD2 (6 bases). CDR3 length equals 12 residues. Trimming removed 7 bases from V and 7 bases from J, with 14 bases in between. CDR1 is SNHLY, CDR2 FYNNEI, per germline. The CDR3 DNA sequence: TGTGCCAGCAACCCCCGGGGGAGAGAGCAGTACTTC. Amino acid sequence: CASNPRGREQYF.

J is TRBJ2-5 and V is TRBV5-5; 13 nucleotides match TRBD2. Germline CDR1 is SGHKS and CDR2 is YYEKEE (reference sequence). V trimming: 4 bases; J trimming: 5 bases; junction bases outside the gene matches: 8. The CDR3 runs 16 residues. CDR3 residues: CASSQRTSGSGETQYF. In DNA, the CDR3 is TGTGCCAGCAGCCAACGGACTAGCGGGAGTGGGGAGACCCAGTACTTC.

This clone was seen a single time. The rearrangement uses TRBV21-1 and TRBJ1-5; the listed D gene, TRBD1, was not tested against the DNA. TRBV21-1 is a listed pseudogene. The CDR3 has 14 amino acids. The CDR3: CASTRTARRQPQHF. The CDR3 nucleotides read TGTGCCAGCACCCGGACAGCTCGTAGGCAGCCCCAGCATTTT.

V and J are TRBV28 and TRBJ1-1; a possible D gene is TRBD1 (5 bases). Looked up from germline, CDR1 is MDHEN and CDR2 is SYDVKM. The germline V and J ends were trimmed by 1 base and 0 bases, with 6 bases remaining between them. The CDR3 is made up of 14 amino acids. DNA for the CDR3: TGTGCCAGCAGTTTATACAGGATGAACACTGAAGCTTTCTTT. Encoded protein: CASSLYRMNTEAFF.

The chain couples TRBV13 to TRBJ1-1; D might be TRBD1 (6 bases). CDR3 length: 15 residues. Looked up from germline, CDR1 is PRHDT and CDR2 is FYEKMQ (reference sequence). With 2 bases removed from V and 0 bases from J, the gap between germline ends came to 10 bases. In DNA form, the CDR3 reads TGTGCCAGCAGCTTATTGGGACAAATGAACACTGAAGCTTTCTTT. This encodes CASSLLGQMNTEAFF.